These 13 T cell receptor beta chains were sequenced from one sample in a study of blood T cell repertoires in COVID-19. Sequencing was performed with immunoSEQ multiplex PCR; in TCRdb, only in-frame clones are kept and a portion is missing. In the table there are approximately 45,000 clones, about 88% of which are singletons. Input material: peripheral blood. These receptors originate from a man aged 40-55 years with active COVID-19.

The chain carries TRBV5-3 and TRBJ1-2, with 9 bases that match TRBD1. TRBV5-3 is labeled an ORF, and its function is uncertain. The CDR3 is 19 amino acids. The V and J ends lost 4 bases and 6 bases, in that order; junction bases with no gene match: 22. The CDR3 DNA is TGTGCCAGAAGCCCGGACTCAACCGGGACAGGGAAGGATGGGGATGGCTACACCTTC. Its translation: CARSPDSTGTGKDGDGYTF.

The genes are TRBV6-6 and TRBJ2-3; no firm D call. CDR1 and CDR2 (germline): MNHNY, SVGAGI (reference sequence). The CDR3 is 15 amino acids. The ends were cut back, 4 bases at V and 2 bases at J, with 13 bases in the middle. CDR3 in DNA: TGTGCCAGCAGTTTAAACTCCCCCCACACAGATACGCAGTATTTT. Protein sequence: CASSLNSPHTDTQYF.

The chain employs TRBV9 and TRBJ1-3, with D tentatively TRBD1 (6 bases). The CDR3 length is 16 residues. Looked up from germline, CDR1 is SGDLS and CDR2 is YYNGEE. With 4 bases removed from V and 2 bases from J, the gap between germline ends came to 16 bases. In nucleotides, the CDR3 is TGTGCCAGCAGCCTAACAGGGACGACGCCTGGAAACACCATATATTTT. Protein sequence: CASSLTGTTPGNTIYF. Combining the CDR3 with reference TRBV9 and TRBJ1-3 gives the whole variable domain DSGVTQTPKHLITATGQRVTLRCSPRSGDLSVYWYQQSLDQGLQFLIQYYNGEERAKGNILERFSAQQFPDLHSELNLSSLELGDSALYFCASSLTGTTPGNTIYFGEGSWLTVV.

The chain uses TRBV28 and TRBJ2-4; 8 nucleotides align to TRBD2. CDR3 size: 15 residues. Germline trimming cut 8 bases from V and 4 bases from J; bases unmatched to any gene: 10. In germline, CDR1 is MDHEN, CDR2 SYDVKM. The CDR3 loop is CASEKSGSGKNIQYF. The CDR3 bases are TGTGCCAGCGAAAAAAGCGGGAGCGGAAAAAACATTCAGTACTTC.

This rearrangement joins TRBV11-2 to TRBJ2-7; 10 nucleotides match TRBD1. This CDR3 has 14 amino acids. Trimming cost V 1 base and J 3 bases; bases outside gene matches: 0. Germline V gene sequence: CDR1 SGHAT, CDR2 FQNNGV. CDR3 DNA sequence: TGTGCCAGCAGCTTAGGGGACAGGGGCTACGAGCAGTACTTC. This codes for CASSLGDRGYEQYF.

The chain recombines TRBV5-1 with TRBJ2-1; 10 bases agree with TRBD2. The CDR3 has 17 residues. From germline, CDR1 is SGHRS and CDR2 YFSETQ. Losses at the gene ends were 2 bases for V and 7 bases for J; bases not matched to a gene: 12. CDR3 in amino acids: CASSFSPGTSVRNEQFF. CDR3 coding DNA: TGCGCCAGCAGCTTCTCACCCGGGACTAGCGTAAGGAATGAGCAGTTCTTC.

The chain has TRBV27 and TRBJ2-7; perhaps TRBD1 as D (6 bases). The germline V gene encodes CDR1 MNHEY and CDR2 SMNVEV (reference sequence). V was shortened by 5 bases and J by 0 bases, with 14 bases between the two germline ends. There are 15 residues in the CDR3. The CDR3 region is CASSLEGTFSYEQYF. The CDR3 DNA is TGTGCCAGCAGTCTAGAAGGGACATTCTCCTACGAGCAGTACTTC.

The chain is built from TRBV4-2 and TRBJ2-1; TRBD2 matches 12 bases. Trimming took 0 bases from V and 3 from J; bases not matched to a gene: 3. The CDR3 loop spans 17 amino acids. Germline CDR1 reads LGHNA; CDR2 reads YNFKEQ. CDR3 sequence reads: CASSQEASGRGYNEQFF. CDR3 DNA: TGTGCCAGCAGCCAAGAGGCTAGCGGGAGGGGCTACAATGAGCAGTTCTTC.

This chain connects TRBV5-6 to TRBJ2-1, with TRBD2 matching over 12 bases. From germline, CDR1 is SGHDT and CDR2 YYEEEE. V was clipped by 4 bases and J by 2 bases; unmatched bases: 4. The CDR3 totals 16 residues. The CDR3 DNA is TGTGCCAGCAGCCATCTAGCGGGGGGGACCTACAATGAGCAGTTCTTC. Translated, it gives CASSHLAGGTYNEQFF.

V usage is TRBV19 and J usage is TRBJ1-4; D remains unclear. Germline V gives CDR1 LNHDA, CDR2 SQIVND (reference sequence). The CDR3 runs 15 residues. V lost 6 bases to trimming and J lost 7 bases, with 18 bases between them. This CDR3 is CASRGLQTGSEKLFF. The CDR3 DNA sequence: TGTGCCAGTAGGGGTCTCCAGACTGGAAGTGAAAAACTGTTTTTT.

The rearrangement uses TRBV3-1 (or the pseudogene TRBV3-2) and TRBJ1-6; no definite D call. Deletions cut 4 bases from V and 9 bases from J, with 13 bases between. CDR1 is LGHDT, CDR2 YNNKEL, per germline (reference sequence). The CDR3 is 14 amino acids. CDR3 DNA sequence: TGTGCCAGCAGCCCCGACATCGGGAGTTCACCCCTCCACTTT. Its protein is CASSPDIGSSPLHF.

The chain employs TRBV27 and TRBJ2-3, with 7 bases matching TRBD2. Germline V lookup: CDR1 MNHEY, CDR2 SMNVEV (reference sequence). The CDR3 consists of 14 residues. V shed 2 bases and J 6 bases; nucleotides not matched to a gene: 5. This chain's CDR3 is CASSLSAGVDTQYF. CDR3 DNA sequence: TGTGCCAGCAGTTTAAGCGCGGGAGTGGATACGCAGTATTTT.

The chain has TRBV4-2 and TRBJ2-3; a possible D gene is TRBD2 (6 bases). The germline CDR1 and CDR2 sequences are LGHNA and YNFKEQ. This CDR3 is 14 amino acids long. Between the trimmed V and J ends, which lost 1 base and 4 bases, there was a span of 9 bases. The CDR3, as DNA: TGTGCCAGCAGCCAAGGGGACTCGGCAGATACGCAGTATTTT. Amino acids: CASSQGDSADTQYF.